This record concerns one TCR beta chain sequence. Its antigen remains unknown. This entry belongs to a study of T-cell memory formation after mild COVID-19. Findings and limits, study-wide: Nothing showed for sure that second-wave clones peaking on day 37 were SARS-CoV-2 specific. Pre-infection memory carried some responding clones, suggesting that cross-reactive memory joined.

TCR alpha and TCR beta cDNA libraries carrying sample barcodes and UMIs came from 5'RACE with constant-segment primers. One entry per CDR3 protein results from TCRdb running MiXCR on the 5' RACE reads. The repertoire holds more than 250,000 distinct CDR3 sequences, with around 16% as singletons. The ends were cut back, 3 bases at V and 0 bases at J, with 7 bases in the middle. This CDR3 has 14 amino acids. The rearrangement links TRBV12-3 or TRBV12-4 to TRBJ2-3; no firm D call. The sequence derives from a man between 18 and 29 years old who had mild COVID-19 (a few samples of this study predate the infection). Cell type and time point are not known. The sequenced sample consisted of PBMCs or a T cell subset sorted from them (not recorded which). The CDR3 protein is CASSFGTSTDTQYF. The CDR3 DNA reads TGTGCCAGCAGTTTTGGTACCAGCACAGATACGCAGTATTTT.